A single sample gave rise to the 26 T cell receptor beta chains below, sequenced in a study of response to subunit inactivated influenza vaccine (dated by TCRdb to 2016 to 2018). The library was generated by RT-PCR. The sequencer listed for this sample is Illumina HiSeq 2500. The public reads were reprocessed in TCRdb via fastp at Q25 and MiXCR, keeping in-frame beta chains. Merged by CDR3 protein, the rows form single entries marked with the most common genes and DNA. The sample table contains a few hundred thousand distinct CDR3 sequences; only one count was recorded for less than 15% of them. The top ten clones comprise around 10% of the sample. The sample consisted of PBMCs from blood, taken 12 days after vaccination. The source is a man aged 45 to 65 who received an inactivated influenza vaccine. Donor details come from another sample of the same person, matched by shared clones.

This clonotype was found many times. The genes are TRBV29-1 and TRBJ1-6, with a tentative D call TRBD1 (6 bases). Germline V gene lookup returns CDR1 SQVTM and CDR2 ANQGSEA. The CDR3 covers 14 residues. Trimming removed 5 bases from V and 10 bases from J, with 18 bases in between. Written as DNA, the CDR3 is TGCAGCGTTCACAGGGAAGAGGCCCTGTCACCCCTCCACTTT. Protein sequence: CSVHREEALSPLHF.

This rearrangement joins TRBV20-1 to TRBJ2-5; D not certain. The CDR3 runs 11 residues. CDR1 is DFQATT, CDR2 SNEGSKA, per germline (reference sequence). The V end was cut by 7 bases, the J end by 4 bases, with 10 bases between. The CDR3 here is CSVHRAETQYF. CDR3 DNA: TGCAGTGTCCACCGAGCAGAGACCCAGTACTTC.

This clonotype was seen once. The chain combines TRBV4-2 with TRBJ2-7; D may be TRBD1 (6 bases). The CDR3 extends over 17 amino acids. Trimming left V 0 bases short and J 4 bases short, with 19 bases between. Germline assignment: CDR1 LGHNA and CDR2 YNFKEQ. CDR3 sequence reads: CASSQDRRDLGAYEQYF. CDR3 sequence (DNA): TGTGCCAGCAGCCAAGATCGACGGGATTTGGGGGCTTACGAGCAGTACTTC.

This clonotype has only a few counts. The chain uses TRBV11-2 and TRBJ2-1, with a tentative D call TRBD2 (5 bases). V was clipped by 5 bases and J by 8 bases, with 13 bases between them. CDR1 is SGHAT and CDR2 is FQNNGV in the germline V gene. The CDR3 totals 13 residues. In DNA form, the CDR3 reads TGTGCCAGCAGCAAATCGCCCGGGGATGAGCAGTTCTTC. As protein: CASSKSPGDEQFF.

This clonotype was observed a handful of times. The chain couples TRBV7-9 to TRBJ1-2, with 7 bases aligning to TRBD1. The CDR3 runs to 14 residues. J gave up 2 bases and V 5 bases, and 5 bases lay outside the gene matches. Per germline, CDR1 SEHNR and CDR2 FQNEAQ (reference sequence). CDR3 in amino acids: CASSASGQNYGYTF. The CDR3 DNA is TGTGCCAGCAGCGCCTCGGGACAGAACTATGGCTACACCTTC.

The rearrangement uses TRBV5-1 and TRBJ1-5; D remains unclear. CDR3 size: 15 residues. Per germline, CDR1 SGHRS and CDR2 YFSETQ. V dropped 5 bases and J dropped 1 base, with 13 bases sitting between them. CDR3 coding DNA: TGCGCCAGCAGTAGGGAAACCATGAGCAATCAGCCCCAGCATTTT. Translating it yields CASSRETMSNQPQHF.

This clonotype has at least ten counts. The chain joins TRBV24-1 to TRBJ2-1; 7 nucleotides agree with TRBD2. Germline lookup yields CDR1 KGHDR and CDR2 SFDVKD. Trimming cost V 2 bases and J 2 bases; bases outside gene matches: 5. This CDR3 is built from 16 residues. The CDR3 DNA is TGTGCCACCAGTGATTCCGGGACTACAACCTACAATGAGCAGTTCTTC. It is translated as CATSDSGTTTYNEQFF.

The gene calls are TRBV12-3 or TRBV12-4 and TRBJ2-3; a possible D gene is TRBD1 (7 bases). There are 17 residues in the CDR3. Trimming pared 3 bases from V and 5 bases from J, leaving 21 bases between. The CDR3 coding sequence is TGTGCCAGCAGTTTTCCCGCGGGACAGTCTATGGGAGATACGCAGTATTTT. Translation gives CASSFPAGQSMGDTQYF.

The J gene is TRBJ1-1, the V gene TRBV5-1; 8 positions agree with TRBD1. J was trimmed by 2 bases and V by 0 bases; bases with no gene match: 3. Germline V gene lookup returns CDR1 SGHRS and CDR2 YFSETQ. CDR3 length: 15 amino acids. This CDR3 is CASSLGTGINTEAFF. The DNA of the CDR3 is TGCGCCAGCAGCTTGGGGACAGGGATCAACACTGAAGCTTTCTTT.

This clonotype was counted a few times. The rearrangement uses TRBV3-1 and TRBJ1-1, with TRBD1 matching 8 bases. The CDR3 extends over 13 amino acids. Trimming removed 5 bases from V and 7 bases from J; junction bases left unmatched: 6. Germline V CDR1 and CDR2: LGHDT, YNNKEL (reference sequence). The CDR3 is CASSFDRGVEAFF. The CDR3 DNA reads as TGTGCCAGCAGCTTCGACAGGGGTGTTGAAGCTTTCTTT.

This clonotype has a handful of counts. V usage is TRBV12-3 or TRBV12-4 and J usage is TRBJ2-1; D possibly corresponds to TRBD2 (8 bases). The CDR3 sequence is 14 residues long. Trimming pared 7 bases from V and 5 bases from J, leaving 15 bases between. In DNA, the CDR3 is TGTGCCAGCACCTCAGGGGGACTAGACAATGAGCAGTTCTTC. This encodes CASTSGGLDNEQFF.

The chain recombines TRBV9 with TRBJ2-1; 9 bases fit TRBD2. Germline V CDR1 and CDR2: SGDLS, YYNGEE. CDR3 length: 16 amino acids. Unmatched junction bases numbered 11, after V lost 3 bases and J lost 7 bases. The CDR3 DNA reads TGTGCCAGCAGCGCCCCCGCAGCGGGAGGAGGTAATGAGCAGTTCTTC. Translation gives CASSAPAAGGGNEQFF.

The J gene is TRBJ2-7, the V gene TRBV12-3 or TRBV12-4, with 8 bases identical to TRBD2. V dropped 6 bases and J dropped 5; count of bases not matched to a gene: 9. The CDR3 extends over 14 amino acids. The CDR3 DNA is TGTGCCAGCAGCGAGACCGGGGGGGTAAACGAGCAGTACTTC. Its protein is CASSETGGVNEQYF.

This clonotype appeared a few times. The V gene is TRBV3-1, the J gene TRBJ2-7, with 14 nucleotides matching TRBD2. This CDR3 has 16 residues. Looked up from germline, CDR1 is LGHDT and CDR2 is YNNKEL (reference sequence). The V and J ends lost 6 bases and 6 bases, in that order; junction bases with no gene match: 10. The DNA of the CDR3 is TGTGCCAGCAGTCCCATCGGGACTAGCGGGAGAAGCGAGCAGTACTTC. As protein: CASSPIGTSGRSEQYF.

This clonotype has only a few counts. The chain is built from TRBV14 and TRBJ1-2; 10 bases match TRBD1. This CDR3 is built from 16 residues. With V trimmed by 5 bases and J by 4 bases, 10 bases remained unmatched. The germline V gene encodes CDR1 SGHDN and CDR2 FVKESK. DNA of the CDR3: TGTGCCAGCAGCGAACTGACAGGGGGCTCCATCTATGGCTACACCTTC. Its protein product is CASSELTGGSIYGYTF.

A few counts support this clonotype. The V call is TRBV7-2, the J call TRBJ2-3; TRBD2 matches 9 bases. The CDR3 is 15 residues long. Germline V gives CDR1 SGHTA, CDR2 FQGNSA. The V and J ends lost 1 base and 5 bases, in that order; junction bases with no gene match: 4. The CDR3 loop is CASSLVVAGVDTQYF. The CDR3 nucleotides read TGTGCCAGCAGCTTAGTGGTAGCGGGGGTAGATACGCAGTATTTT. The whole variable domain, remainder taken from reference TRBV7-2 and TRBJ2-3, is GAGVSQSPSNKVTEKGKDVELRCDPISGHTALYWYRQSLGQGLEFLIYFQGNSAPDKSGLPSDRFSAERTGGSVSTLTIQRTQQEDSAVYLCASSLVVAGVDTQYFGPGTRLTVL.

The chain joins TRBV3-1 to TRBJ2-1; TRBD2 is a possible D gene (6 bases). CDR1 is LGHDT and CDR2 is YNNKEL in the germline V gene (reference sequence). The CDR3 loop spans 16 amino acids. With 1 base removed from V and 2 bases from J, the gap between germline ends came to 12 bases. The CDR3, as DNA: TGTGCCAGCAGCCAAGTAGGTAGCGGAACCTACAATGAGCAGTTCTTC. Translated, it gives CASSQVGSGTYNEQFF.

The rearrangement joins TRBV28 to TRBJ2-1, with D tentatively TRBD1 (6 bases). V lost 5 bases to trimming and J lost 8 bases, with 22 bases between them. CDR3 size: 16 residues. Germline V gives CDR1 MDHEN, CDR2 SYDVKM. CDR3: CASSPPDSVDGDEQFF. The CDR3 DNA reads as TGTGCCAGCAGTCCGCCGGACAGCGTCGATGGGGATGAGCAGTTCTTC.

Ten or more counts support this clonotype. Here the CDR3 DNA reads TGTGCCAGCAGTTTTAACCGGGATCAGCCCCAGCATTTT. The encoded protein is CASSFNRDQPQHF. The rearrangement uses TRBV12-3 or TRBV12-4 and TRBJ1-5; D remains unclear. V lost 3 bases and J 5 bases, leaving 8 bases between the germline ends. The CDR3 has 13 residues.

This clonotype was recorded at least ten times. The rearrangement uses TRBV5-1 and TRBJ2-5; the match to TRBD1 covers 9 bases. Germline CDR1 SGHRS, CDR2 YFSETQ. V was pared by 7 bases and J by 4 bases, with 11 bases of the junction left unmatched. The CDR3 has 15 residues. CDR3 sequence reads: CASELDRGAGETQYF. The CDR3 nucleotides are TGCGCCAGCGAACTCGACAGGGGGGCTGGAGAGACCCAGTACTTC.

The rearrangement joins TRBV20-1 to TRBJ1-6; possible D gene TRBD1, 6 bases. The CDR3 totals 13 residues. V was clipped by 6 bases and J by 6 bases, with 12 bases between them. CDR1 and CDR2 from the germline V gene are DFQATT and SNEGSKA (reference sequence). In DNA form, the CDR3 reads TGCAGTGCAGTCCGGGACACTAATTCACCCCTCCACTTT. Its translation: CSAVRDTNSPLHF.

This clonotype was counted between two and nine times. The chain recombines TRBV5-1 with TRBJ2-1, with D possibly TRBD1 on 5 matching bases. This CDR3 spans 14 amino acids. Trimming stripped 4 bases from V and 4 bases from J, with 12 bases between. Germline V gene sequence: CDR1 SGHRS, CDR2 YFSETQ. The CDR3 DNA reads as TGCGCCAGCAGCCCCGCGACAGTATACAATGAGCAGTTCTTC. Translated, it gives CASSPATVYNEQFF.

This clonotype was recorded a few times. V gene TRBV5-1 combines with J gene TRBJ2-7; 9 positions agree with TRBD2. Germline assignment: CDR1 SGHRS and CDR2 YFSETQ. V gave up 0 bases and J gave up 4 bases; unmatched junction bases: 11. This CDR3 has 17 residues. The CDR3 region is CASSLETSGYEGYEQYF. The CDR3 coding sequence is TGCGCCAGCAGCTTGGAAACTAGCGGGTACGAGGGGTACGAGCAGTACTTC.

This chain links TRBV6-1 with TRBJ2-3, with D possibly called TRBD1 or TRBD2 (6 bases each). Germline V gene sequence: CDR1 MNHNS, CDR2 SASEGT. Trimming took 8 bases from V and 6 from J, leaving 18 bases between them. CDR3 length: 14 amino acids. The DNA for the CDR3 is TGTGCCAGCGAGCTAGGGGGGCCAGGGGATACGCAGTATTTT. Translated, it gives CASELGGPGDTQYF.

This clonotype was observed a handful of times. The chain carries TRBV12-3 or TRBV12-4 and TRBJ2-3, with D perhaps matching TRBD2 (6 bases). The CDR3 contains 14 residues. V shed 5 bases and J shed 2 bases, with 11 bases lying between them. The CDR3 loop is CASSPRDFTDTQYF. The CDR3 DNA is TGTGCCAGCAGTCCCCGGGACTTCACAGATACGCAGTATTTT.

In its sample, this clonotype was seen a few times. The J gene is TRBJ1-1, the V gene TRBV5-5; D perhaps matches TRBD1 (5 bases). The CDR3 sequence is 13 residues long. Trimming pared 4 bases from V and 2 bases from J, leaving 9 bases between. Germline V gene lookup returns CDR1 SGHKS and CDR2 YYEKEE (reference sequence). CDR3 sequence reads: CASSGGENTEAFF. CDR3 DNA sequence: TGTGCCAGCAGCGGGGGAGAAAACACTGAAGCTTTCTTT. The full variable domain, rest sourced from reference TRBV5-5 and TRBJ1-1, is DAGVTQSPTHLIKTRGQQVTLRCSPISGHKSVSWYQQVLGQGPQFIFQYYEKEERGRGNFPDRFSARQFPNYSSELNVNALLLGDSALYLCASSGGENTEAFFGQGTRLTVV.